Below are 19 T cell receptor beta chains sequenced from a single sample in a study of cytomegalovirus exposure and HLA in healthy donors. PCR involved 60 Vbeta and 13 Jbeta primers. Sequenced by immunoSEQ multiplex PCR; TCRdb stores in-frame clones only, minus some. In the table there are about 200,000 clones, 12% of which are singletons. Material for sequencing was PBMCs. These TCRs come from a man aged 50 to 60 in good health and CMV-seropositive.

V gene TRBV9 combines with J gene TRBJ1-6, with D hard to call. The CDR3 sequence is 16 residues long. CDR1 is SGDLS, CDR2 YYNGEE, per germline. V lost 0 bases, J lost 6 bases, and 13 bases lay in between. The CDR3 spells CASSVASSSGNSPLHF. The CDR3 DNA is TGTGCCAGCAGCGTAGCGTCTTCCTCGGGTAATTCACCCCTCCACTTT.

As DNA, the CDR3 is TGTGCCAGCAGCGCCGGACAGGGGGTTTACGAGCAGTACTTC. Translating it yields CASSAGQGVYEQYF. This chain connects TRBV9 to TRBJ2-7, with 10 nucleotides matching TRBD1. CDR3 length equals 14 residues. Germline V gene data show CDR1 as SGDLS and CDR2 as YYNGEE. V shed 3 bases and J 4 bases; nucleotides not matched to a gene: 4.

A few counts support this clone. This chain links TRBV5-1 with TRBJ2-5, with 11 bases fitting TRBD1. There are 16 residues in the CDR3. V lost 3 bases to trimming and J lost 8 bases; unmatched junction nucleotides: 12. Looked up from germline, CDR1 is SGHRS and CDR2 is YFSETQ. CDR3 in amino acids: CASSSGGQGAQDTQYF. Here the CDR3 DNA reads TGCGCCAGCAGCTCCGGCGGACAGGGGGCGCAGGATACCCAGTACTTC. Full variable domain (remainder filled in from reference TRBV5-1 and TRBJ2-5): KAGVTQTPRYLIKTRGQQVTLSCSPISGHRSVSWYQQTPGQGLQFLFEYFSETQRNKGNFPGRFSGRQFSNSRSEMNVSTLELGDSALYLCASSSGGQGAQDTQYFGPGTRLLVL.

Comments on this clone: The same CDR3 arises from other DNA sequences in this sample as well. The gene calls are TRBV6-1 and TRBJ2-1; 7 bases fit TRBD2. J lost 0 bases, V lost 4 bases, and 9 bases had no gene match. Germline V gene data show CDR1 as MNHNS and CDR2 as SASEGT. This CDR3 is built from 17 residues. The CDR3 sequence: CASSAVVGGGSYNEQFF. CDR3 DNA sequence: TGTGCCAGCAGTGCCGTGGTTGGCGGGGGCTCCTACAATGAGCAGTTCTTC.

The sample holds a few counts of this clone. The gene calls are TRBV7-3 and TRBJ2-3, with 8 bases matching TRBD2. The CDR3 has 15 amino acids. Germline CDR1 is SGHTA and CDR2 is FQGTGA. V trimming: 3 bases; J trimming: 2 bases; junction bases outside the gene matches: 4. The CDR3 region has the DNA TGTGCCAGCAGCTTGCAGCGGGGGCCCACAGATACGCAGTATTTT. This sequence encodes CASSLQRGPTDTQYF.

There are a few counts of this clone. This chain connects TRBV11-3 to TRBJ2-2; no definite D call. The CDR3 contains 15 residues. Per the germline V gene, CDR1 is SGHNT and CDR2 is YENEEA. V lost 5 bases and J 5 bases, leaving 15 bases between the germline ends. The CDR3 here is CASSPHPVSTGELFF. Here the CDR3 DNA reads TGTGCCAGCAGCCCCCATCCGGTATCAACCGGGGAGCTGTTTTTT.

This clone turned up a few times. The junction departs from germline at one end; a sequencing error may be responsible. The chain uses TRBV7-6 and TRBJ1-2; 7 bases are a match to TRBD1. CDR3 length: 13 amino acids. The V gene's germline CDR1 is SGHVS and CDR2 FNYEAQ. Here the CDR3 reads CASSLGGRTSYTF. The CDR3 nucleotides read TGTGCCAGCAGTTTAGGGGGCAGAACGAGCTACACCTTC.

The rearrangement links TRBV2 to TRBJ1-6, with TRBD1 identical over 7 bases. The CDR3 has 16 amino acids. The germline V gene encodes CDR1 SNHLY and CDR2 FYNNEI. The junction had 8 bases not matched to a gene; V was cut back by 1 base and J by 8 bases. CDR3 protein: CASSEEMTGYYSPLHF. CDR3 nucleotides: TGTGCCAGCAGTGAAGAAATGACAGGGTACTATTCACCCCTCCACTTT.

Only a few counts were recorded for this clone. This chain links TRBV4-3 with TRBJ1-1; 7 positions agree with TRBD1. CDR1 and CDR2 from the germline V gene are LGHNA and YSLEER. The CDR3 is 16 residues long. The J segment lost 0 bases and the V segment lost 2 bases, leaving 6 bases of the junction unmatched. CDR3 sequence reads: CASSQSRQGVNTEAFF. The DNA of the CDR3 is TGCGCCAGCAGCCAATCCCGACAGGGTGTGAACACTGAAGCTTTCTTT.

The chain recombines TRBV7-8 with TRBJ1-4, with 9 bases fitting TRBD1. The CDR3 has 16 amino acids. CDR1 is SGHVS and CDR2 is FQNEAQ in the germline V gene. V dropped 3 bases and J dropped 6; count of bases not matched to a gene: 8. CDR3 sequence: CASSFQPRDRDEKLFF. In nucleotides, the CDR3 is TGTGCCAGCAGCTTCCAGCCCCGGGACAGGGATGAAAAACTGTTTTTT.

This clone has a handful of counts. The CDR3 DNA is TGCGCCAGCAGCCAAGAGAAGGTAGCCGTAGGGGCCAACGTCCTGACTTTC. This gives the protein CASSQEKVAVGANVLTF. The chain links TRBV4-1 to TRBJ2-6; D gene ambiguous. The germline V and J ends were trimmed by 0 bases and 4 bases, with 13 bases remaining between them. Germline-derived CDR1 and CDR2 are MGHRA and YSYEKL. This CDR3 contains 17 residues.

The V gene is TRBV5-4, the J gene TRBJ2-3; TRBD2 is a possible D gene (6 bases). The CDR3 has 15 residues. Trimming stripped 3 bases from V and 2 bases from J, with 13 bases between. Germline assignment: CDR1 SGHNT and CDR2 YYREEE (reference sequence). The CDR3 spells CASSSPRDSTDTQYF. The CDR3, as DNA: TGTGCCAGCAGCTCCCCGAGGGACTCCACAGATACGCAGTATTTT. The full variable domain, with the rest looked up from reference TRBV5-4 and TRBJ2-3, is ETGVTQSPTHLIKTRGQQVTLRCSSQSGHNTVSWYQQALGQGPQFIFQYYREEENGRGNFPPRFSGLQFPNYSSELNVNALELDDSALYLCASSSPRDSTDTQYFGPGTRLTVL.

This clone has a handful of counts. The J gene is TRBJ2-7, the V gene TRBV11-2; D not certain. The length of the CDR3 is 13 residues. In germline, CDR1 is SGHAT, CDR2 FQNNGV. V shed 7 bases and J shed 3 bases, with 13 bases lying between them. This chain's CDR3 is CASTTPEIYEQYF. CDR3 DNA: TGTGCCAGCACCACCCCGGAGATCTACGAGCAGTACTTC.

The rearrangement links TRBV7-8 to TRBJ2-2; 8 bases are shared with TRBD2. Germline CDR1 SGHVS, CDR2 FQNEAQ. V dropped 1 base and J dropped 6; count of bases not matched to a gene: 13. This CDR3 has 18 amino acids. The CDR3 region has the DNA TGTGCCAGCAGCTTAGAATCCCGGGGGGGCGCCCAGTCCGGGGAGCTGTTTTTT. This gives the protein CASSLESRGGAQSGELFF.

This clone was counted only a few times. An end of the junction does not agree with germline; a read error may underlie this. This chain links TRBV5-1 with TRBJ1-2; 8 positions agree with TRBD1. The CDR3 is 13 amino acids. The germline CDR1 and CDR2 sequences are SGHRS and YFSETQ. Here the CDR3 DNA reads TGCGCCAGCAGCTTAGGCACAGGGGGTGGCTACCCCTTC. Translation gives CASSLGTGGGYPF.

The table lists this clone with a few counts. The V gene is TRBV7-2, the J gene TRBJ1-4, with D hard to call. V was shortened by 5 bases and J by 8 bases, with 15 bases between the two germline ends. There are 14 residues in the CDR3. Germline-derived CDR1 and CDR2 are SGHTA and FQGNSA. CDR3 amino acids: CASSTAVGSEKLFF. Written as DNA, the CDR3 is TGTGCCAGCAGCACGGCAGTGGGGAGCGAAAAACTGTTTTTT.

The chain joins TRBV4-3 to TRBJ2-1; TRBD2 aligns across 8 bases. Looked up from germline, CDR1 is LGHNA and CDR2 is YSLEER. CDR3 size: 14 residues. The V and J ends lost 4 bases and 6 bases, in that order; junction bases with no gene match: 5. CDR3: CASSPTGGGNEQFF. As DNA, the CDR3 is TGCGCCAGCAGCCCCACCGGGGGGGGCAATGAGCAGTTCTTC.

There are a few counts of this clone. The chain employs TRBV25-1 and TRBJ2-5, with D maybe TRBD2 (7 bases). In germline, CDR1 is MGHDK, CDR2 SYGVNS. CDR3 length: 16 amino acids. Trimming pared 1 base from V and 3 bases from J, leaving 15 bases between. The CDR3 coding sequence is TGTGCCAGCAGTGAATGGGGAGGGGGAGGGAAAGAGACCCAGTACTTC. Translation gives CASSEWGGGGKETQYF.

In this sample, this clone turned up a few times. The chain combines TRBV28 with TRBJ1-1; D might be TRBD1 (6 bases). Germline V gene sequence: CDR1 MDHEN, CDR2 SYDVKM. This CDR3 region has 14 residues. Trimming took 3 bases from V and 1 from J, leaving 9 bases between them. CDR3 sequence: CASSFGGRNTEAFF. DNA for the CDR3: TGTGCCAGCAGTTTTGGGGGCAGGAACACTGAAGCTTTCTTT. Filled out from reference TRBV28 and TRBJ1-1, the complete variable domain reads DVKVTQSSRYLVKRTGEKVFLECVQDMDHENMFWYRQDPGLGLRLIYFSYDVKMKEKGDIPEGYSVSREKKERFSLILESASTNQTSMYLCASSFGGRNTEAFFGQGTRLTVV.